Here is one T cell receptor beta chain with its context. This clonotype was picked up one time. Its recognized antigen is unknown. No clone much larger than this one lies a single base away; base qualities are absent. A single read counts as weak evidence. This sample stems from a study of CD8 T cells in Susac syndrome (dated by TCRdb to the late 2010s). With regard to the full study: Whether CD8+ T cell activation and differentiation in Susac syndrome was antigen driven was tested using repertoire sequencing.

The CDR3, cysteine through phenylalanine, is 16 amino acids long. Kept here is only the CDR3 DNA, which spans 48 bases and is read in frame from base 1. CDR1 is given as SGHTA and CDR2 as FQGTGA, both from the germline V gene. Compared with germline, V lacks 2 bases and J lacks 0 bases; bases without a gene match: 7. RNA was extracted using the RNeasy kit, and about 0.5 to 1 ug of the RNA was reverse transcribed with random hexamers. TCR beta CDR3 regions were amplified with the immunoSEQ multiplex PCR assay covering 54 Vbeta and 13 Jbeta segments. PCR amplification bias was corrected using a synthetic template baseline for primer optimization and computational correction. Per the authors' processing: Reads were assigned to V, D and J genes according to IMGT and analyzed in immunoSEQ Analyzer, with only productive sequences retained. To calculate clonality, Shannon entropy was normalized by log2 of the number of productive unique sequences and then subtracted from one. For each patient and control, public and private clones were evaluated within the 100 most prevalent clones. A clone was defined as Susac-specific if it was absent from the healthy and MS cohorts, from some 1,100 published viral clones and from other ImmuneACCESS disease sequences. TCRdb took the public reads, trimmed them with fastp at Q25, ran MiXCR for clone calling and kept in-frame beta chains. Rows matching on CDR3 protein sequence are summarized as one entry with the most common DNA and genes. TCRdb, rather than the study authors, made the V and J calls. The sample yields just over 300,000 distinct CDR3 sequences; around 92% were counted once. 0.065% of the sample lies in the top ten.

Broad study findings and their caveats: The number of individuals in the TCR sequencing and HLA analysis was acknowledged as relatively small.

High-throughput TCR beta sequencing profiled peripheral blood CD8+ and CD4+ T cells from healthy donors, Susac syndrome patients and multiple sclerosis patients. The multiple sclerosis controls were treatment-naive patients whose relapsing-remitting disease, either stable or active, fulfilled the revised McDonald criteria. Bulk CD8+ and CD4+ T cells were purified by magnetic negative isolation, whereas CD8+ TEMRA cells were enriched by FACS. Blood was collected in EDTA tubes and processed within 24 hours, with PBMCs isolated through density gradient centrifugation. PBMCs intended for TCR sequencing were cryopreserved in liquid nitrogen and thawed later in a water bath at 37 degrees C. The sorted or isolated CD4+, CD8+ and CD8+ TEMRA cells had a purity of 90% or higher.

The receptor chain draws on TRBV7-3 and TRBJ2-7; TRBD1 matches 7 bases in the middle. This TCR was recovered from a human donor with multiple sclerosis. The sequenced sample consisted of CD4+ T cells from PBMCs. The sequenced DNA: TGTGCCAGCAGCTTAGGGGGACAGTCCCCCTCCTACGAGCAGTACTTC. It specifies CASSLGGQSPSYEQYF.